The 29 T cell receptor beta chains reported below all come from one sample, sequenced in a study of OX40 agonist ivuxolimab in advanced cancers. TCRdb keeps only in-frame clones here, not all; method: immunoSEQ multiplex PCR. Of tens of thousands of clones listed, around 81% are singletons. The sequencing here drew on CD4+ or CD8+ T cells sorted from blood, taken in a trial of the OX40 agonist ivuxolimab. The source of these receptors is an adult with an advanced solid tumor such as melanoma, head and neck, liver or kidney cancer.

CDR3 in DNA: TGTGCCAGCAGCTCAGTAGCAGGCACCGGGGAGCTGTTTTTT. This encodes CASSSVAGTGELFF. This chain connects TRBV7-2 to TRBJ2-2; D unresolved. The CDR3 spans 14 residues. Germline V gene data show CDR1 as SGHTA and CDR2 as FQGNSA. Trimming left V 4 bases short and J 4 bases short, with 10 bases between. The full variable domain, in which reference TRBV7-2 and TRBJ2-2 provide the parts outside the CDR3, is GAGVSQSPSNKVTEKGKDVELRCDPISGHTALYWYRQSLGQGLEFLIYFQGNSAPDKSGLPSDRFSAERTGGSVSTLTIQRTQQEDSAVYLCASSSVAGTGELFFGEGSRLTVL.

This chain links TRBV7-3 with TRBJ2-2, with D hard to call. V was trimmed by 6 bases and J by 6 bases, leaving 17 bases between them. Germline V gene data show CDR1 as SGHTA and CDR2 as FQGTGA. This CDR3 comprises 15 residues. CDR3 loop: CASRLDPSRAGELFF. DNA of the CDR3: TGTGCCAGCAGGCTTGACCCCTCCCGGGCCGGGGAGCTGTTTTTT. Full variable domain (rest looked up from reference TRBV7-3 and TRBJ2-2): GAGVSQTPSNKVTEKGKYVELRCDPISGHTALYWYRQSLGQGPEFLIYFQGTGAADDSGLPNDRFFAVRPEGSVSTLKIQRTERGDSAVYLCASRLDPSRAGELFFGEGSRLTVL.

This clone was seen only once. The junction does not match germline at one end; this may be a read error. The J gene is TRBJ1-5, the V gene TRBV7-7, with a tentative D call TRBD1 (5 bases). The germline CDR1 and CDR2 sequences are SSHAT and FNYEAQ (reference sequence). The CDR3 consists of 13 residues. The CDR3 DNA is TGTGCTAGCAGCGCGGGGCGAGATCAGCCCCAGCATTTT. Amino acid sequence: CASSAGRDQPQHF.

CDR3 sequence: CASSVGPGPPLEKLFF. The CDR3 bases are TGTGCCAGCAGTGTAGGGCCAGGCCCGCCTTTAGAAAAACTGTTTTTT. V and J are TRBV27 and TRBJ1-4, with D hard to call. This CDR3 comprises 16 residues. V lost 5 bases to trimming and J lost 8 bases, with 21 bases between them. Germline CDR1 reads MNHEY; CDR2 reads SMNVEV (reference sequence).

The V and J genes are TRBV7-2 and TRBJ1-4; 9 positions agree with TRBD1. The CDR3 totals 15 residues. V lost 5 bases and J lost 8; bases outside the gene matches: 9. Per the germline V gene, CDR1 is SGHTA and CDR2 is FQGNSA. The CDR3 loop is CASSPKTGGKEKLFF. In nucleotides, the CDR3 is TGTGCCAGCAGCCCAAAGACAGGGGGTAAAGAAAAACTGTTTTTT. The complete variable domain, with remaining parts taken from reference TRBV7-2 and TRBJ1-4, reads GAGVSQSPSNKVTEKGKDVELRCDPISGHTALYWYRQSLGQGLEFLIYFQGNSAPDKSGLPSDRFSAERTGGSVSTLTIQRTQQEDSAVYLCASSPKTGGKEKLFFGSGTQLSVL.

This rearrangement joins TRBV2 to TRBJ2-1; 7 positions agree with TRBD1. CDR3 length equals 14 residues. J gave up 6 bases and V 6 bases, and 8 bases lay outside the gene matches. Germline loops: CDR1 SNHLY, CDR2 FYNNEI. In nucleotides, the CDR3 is TGTGCCAGCAGAAAGGACAGGACGGGCAATGAGCAGTTCTTC. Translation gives CASRKDRTGNEQFF. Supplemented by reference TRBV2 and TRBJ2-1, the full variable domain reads EPEVTQTPSHQVTQMGQEVILRCVPISNHLYFYWYRQILGQKVEFLVSFYNNEISEKSEIFDDQFSVERPDGSNFTLKIRSTKLEDSAMYFCASRKDRTGNEQFFGPGTRLTVL.

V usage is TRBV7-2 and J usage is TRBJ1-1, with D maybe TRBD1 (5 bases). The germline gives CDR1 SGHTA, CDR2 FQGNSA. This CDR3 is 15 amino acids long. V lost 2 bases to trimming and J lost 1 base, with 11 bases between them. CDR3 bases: TGTGCCAGCAGCTTATTAGGGGCGGGGAACACTGAAGCTTTCTTT. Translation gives CASSLLGAGNTEAFF.

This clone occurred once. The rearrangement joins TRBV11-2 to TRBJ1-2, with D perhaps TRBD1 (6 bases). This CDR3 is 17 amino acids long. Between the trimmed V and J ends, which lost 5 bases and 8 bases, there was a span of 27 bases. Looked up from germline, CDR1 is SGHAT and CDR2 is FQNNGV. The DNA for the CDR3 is TGTGCCAGCAGCCAATATCCCCTGCCAGGGGAAGCGGAAGGCTACACCTTC. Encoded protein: CASSQYPLPGEAEGYTF.

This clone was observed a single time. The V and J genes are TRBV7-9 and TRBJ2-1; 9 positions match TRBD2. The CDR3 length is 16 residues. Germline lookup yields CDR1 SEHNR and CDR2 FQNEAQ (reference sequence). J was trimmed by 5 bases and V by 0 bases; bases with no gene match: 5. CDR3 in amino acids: CASSLAVAGVNNEQFF. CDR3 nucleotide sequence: TGTGCCAGCAGCTTAGCGGTAGCGGGGGTCAACAATGAGCAGTTCTTC.

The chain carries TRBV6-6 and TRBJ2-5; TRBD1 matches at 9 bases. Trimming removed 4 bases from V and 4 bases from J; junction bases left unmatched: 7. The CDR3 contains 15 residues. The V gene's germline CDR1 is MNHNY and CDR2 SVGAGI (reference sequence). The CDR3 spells CASSSPGTGRETQYF. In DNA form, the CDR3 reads TGTGCCAGCAGTTCGCCCGGGACAGGGAGAGAGACCCAGTACTTC.

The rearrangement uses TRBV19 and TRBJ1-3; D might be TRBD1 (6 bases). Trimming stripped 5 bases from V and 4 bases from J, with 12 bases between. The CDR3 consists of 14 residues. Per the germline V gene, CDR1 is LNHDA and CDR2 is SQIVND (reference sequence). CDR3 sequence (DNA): TGTGCCAGTAGTGCGCCGGGACAAGGAAACACCATATATTTT. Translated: CASSAPGQGNTIYF.

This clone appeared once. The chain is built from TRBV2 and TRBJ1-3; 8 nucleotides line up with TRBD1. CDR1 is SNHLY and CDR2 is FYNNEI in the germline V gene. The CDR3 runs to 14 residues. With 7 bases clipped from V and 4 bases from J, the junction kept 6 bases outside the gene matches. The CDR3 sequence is CASMGQADGNTIYF. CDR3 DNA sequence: TGTGCCAGCATGGGACAGGCGGACGGAAACACCATATATTTT.

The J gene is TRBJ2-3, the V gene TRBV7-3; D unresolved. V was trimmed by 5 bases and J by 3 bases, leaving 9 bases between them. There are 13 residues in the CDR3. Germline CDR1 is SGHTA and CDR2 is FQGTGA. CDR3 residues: CASSVARTDTQYF. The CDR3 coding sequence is TGTGCCAGCAGCGTTGCTAGAACAGATACGCAGTATTTT.

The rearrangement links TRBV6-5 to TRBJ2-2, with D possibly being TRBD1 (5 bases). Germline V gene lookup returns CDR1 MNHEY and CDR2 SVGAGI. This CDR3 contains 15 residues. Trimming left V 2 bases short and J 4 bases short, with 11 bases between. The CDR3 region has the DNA TGTGCCAGCAGTTACCGGCAGGGCATCACCGGGGAGCTGTTTTTT. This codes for CASSYRQGITGELFF.

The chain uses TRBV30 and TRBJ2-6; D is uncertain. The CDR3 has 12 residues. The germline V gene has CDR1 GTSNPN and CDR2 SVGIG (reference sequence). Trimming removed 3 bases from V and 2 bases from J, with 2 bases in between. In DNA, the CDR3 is TGTGCCTGGAGCCCTGGGGCCAACGTCCTGACTTTC. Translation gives CAWSPGANVLTF. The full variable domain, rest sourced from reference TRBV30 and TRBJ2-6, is SQTIHQWPATLVQPVGSPLSLECTVEGTSNPNLYWYRQAAGRGLQLLFYSVGIGQISSEVPQNLSASRPQDRQFILSSKKLLLSDSGFYLCAWSPGANVLTFGAGSRLTVL.

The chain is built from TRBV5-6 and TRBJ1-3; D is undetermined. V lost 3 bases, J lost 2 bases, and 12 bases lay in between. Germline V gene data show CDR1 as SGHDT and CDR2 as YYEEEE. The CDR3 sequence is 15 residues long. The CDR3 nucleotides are TGTGCCAGCAGCTCTACCCGGGCTGCTGGAAACACCATATATTTT. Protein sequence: CASSSTRAAGNTIYF.

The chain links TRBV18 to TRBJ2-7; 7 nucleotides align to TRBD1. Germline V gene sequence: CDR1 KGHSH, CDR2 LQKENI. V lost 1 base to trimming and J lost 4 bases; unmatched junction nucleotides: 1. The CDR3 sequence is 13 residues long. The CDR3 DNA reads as TGTGCCAGCTCACCACGCAGGGGGTACGAGCAGTACTTC. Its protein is CASSPRRGYEQYF.

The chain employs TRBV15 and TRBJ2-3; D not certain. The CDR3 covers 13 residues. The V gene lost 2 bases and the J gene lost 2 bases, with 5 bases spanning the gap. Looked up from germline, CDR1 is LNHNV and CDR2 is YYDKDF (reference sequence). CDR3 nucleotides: TGTGCCACCAGCAGACCCCCCACAGATACGCAGTATTTT. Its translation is CATSRPPTDTQYF.

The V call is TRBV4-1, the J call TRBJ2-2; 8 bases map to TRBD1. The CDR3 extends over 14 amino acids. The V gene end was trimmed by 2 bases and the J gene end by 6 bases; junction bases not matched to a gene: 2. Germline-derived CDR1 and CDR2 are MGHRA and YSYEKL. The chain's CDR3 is CASSQPDRAGELFF. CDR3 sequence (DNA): TGCGCCAGCAGCCAACCGGACAGGGCCGGGGAGCTGTTTTTT.

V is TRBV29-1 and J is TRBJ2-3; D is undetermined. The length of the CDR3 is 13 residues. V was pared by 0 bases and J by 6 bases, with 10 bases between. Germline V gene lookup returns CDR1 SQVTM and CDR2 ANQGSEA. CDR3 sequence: CSVEEDLMDTQYF. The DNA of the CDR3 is TGCAGCGTTGAAGAGGATTTAATGGATACGCAGTATTTT.

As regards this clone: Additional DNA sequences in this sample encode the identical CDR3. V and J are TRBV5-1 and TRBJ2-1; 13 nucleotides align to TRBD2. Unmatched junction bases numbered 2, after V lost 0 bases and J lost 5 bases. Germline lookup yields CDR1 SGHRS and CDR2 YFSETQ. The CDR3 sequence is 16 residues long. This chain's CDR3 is CASSLGLAGGNNEQFF. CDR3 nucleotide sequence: TGCGCCAGCAGCTTGGGACTAGCGGGGGGCAACAATGAGCAGTTCTTC. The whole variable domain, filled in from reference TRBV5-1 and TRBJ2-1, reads KAGVTQTPRYLIKTRGQQVTLSCSPISGHRSVSWYQQTPGQGLQFLFEYFSETQRNKGNFPGRFSGRQFSNSRSEMNVSTLELGDSALYLCASSLGLAGGNNEQFFGPGTRLTVL.

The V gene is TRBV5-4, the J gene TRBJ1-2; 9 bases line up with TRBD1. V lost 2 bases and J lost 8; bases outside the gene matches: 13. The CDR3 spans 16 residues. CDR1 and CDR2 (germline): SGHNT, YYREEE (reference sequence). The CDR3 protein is CASSFTGIDTGGGYTF. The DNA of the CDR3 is TGTGCCAGCAGCTTCACGGGGATCGATACAGGGGGCGGCTACACCTTC. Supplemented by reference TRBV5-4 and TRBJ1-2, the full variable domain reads ETGVTQSPTHLIKTRGQQVTLRCSSQSGHNTVSWYQQALGQGPQFIFQYYREEENGRGNFPPRFSGLQFPNYSSELNVNALELDDSALYLCASSFTGIDTGGGYTFGSGTRLTVV.

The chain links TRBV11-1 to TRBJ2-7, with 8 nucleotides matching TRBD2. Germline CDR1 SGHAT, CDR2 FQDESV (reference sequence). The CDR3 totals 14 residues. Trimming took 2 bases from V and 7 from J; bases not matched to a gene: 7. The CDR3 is CASSLRVAGGEQYF. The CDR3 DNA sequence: TGTGCCAGCAGCTTAAGAGTGGCGGGAGGAGAGCAGTACTTC.

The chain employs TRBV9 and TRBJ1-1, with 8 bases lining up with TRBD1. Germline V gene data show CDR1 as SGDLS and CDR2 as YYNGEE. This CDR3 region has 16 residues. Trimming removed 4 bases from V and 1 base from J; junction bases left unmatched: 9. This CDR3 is CASSRFDGTGNTEAFF. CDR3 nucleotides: TGTGCCAGCAGCAGATTCGACGGGACAGGGAACACTGAAGCTTTCTTT.

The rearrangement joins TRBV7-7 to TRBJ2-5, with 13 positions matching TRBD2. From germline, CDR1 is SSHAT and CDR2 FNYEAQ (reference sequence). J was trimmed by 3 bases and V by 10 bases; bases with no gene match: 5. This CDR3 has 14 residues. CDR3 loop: CAIAGTSGEETQYF. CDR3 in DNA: TGTGCCATAGCCGGGACTAGCGGGGAAGAGACCCAGTACTTC.

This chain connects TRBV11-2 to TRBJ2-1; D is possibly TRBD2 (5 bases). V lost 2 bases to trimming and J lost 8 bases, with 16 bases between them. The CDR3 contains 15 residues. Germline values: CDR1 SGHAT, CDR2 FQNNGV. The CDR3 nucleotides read TGTGCCAGCAGCTTACTGGGTTTTGGTAGCGATGAGCAGTTCTTC. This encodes CASSLLGFGSDEQFF.

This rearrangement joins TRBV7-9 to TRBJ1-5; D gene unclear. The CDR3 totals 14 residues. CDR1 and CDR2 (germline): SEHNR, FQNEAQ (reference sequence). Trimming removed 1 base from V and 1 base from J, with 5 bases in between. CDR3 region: CASSLGVSNQPQHF. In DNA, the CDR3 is TGTGCCAGCAGCTTAGGAGTAAGCAATCAGCCCCAGCATTTT.

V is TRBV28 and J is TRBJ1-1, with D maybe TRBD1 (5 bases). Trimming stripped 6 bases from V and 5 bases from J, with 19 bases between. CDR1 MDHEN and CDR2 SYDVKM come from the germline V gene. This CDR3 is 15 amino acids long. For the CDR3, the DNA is TGTGCCAGCAGGGAACCCAGGCGGGGGAGGACTGAAGCTTTCTTT. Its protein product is CASREPRRGRTEAFF.

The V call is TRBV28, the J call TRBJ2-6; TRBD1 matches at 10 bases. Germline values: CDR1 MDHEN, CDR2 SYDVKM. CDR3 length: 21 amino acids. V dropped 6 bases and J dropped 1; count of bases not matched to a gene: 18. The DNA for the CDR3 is TGTGCCAGCAGACGGGTTTCGGGGACAGGGGAGATTACATCTGGGGCCAACGTCCTGACTTTC. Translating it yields CASRRVSGTGEITSGANVLTF.